These T cell receptor beta chains were read from a single sample in a study of cytomegalovirus exposure and HLA in healthy donors. Data came from immunoSEQ multiplex PCR; TCRdb stores just in-frame clones and leaves some out. The sample consists of over 50,000 clones, roughly 90% of them appearing once. The sample was PBMCs. Receptor source: a young man in good health and CMV-seropositive. The CDR3 runs from the conserved cysteine through the conserved F or W. D genes are given only for firm matches. Where a row states a size, it is once, few, many or the class of an expanded clone; other rows omit it.

clone size,J gene,D gene,V gene,CDR3 DNA,CDR3 protein
.,TRBJ2-7,TRBD1,TRBV18,TGTGCCAGCTCAACCGGGACAGGGGTAGGCTCCTACGAGCAGTACTTC,CASSTGTGVGSYEQYF
.,TRBJ1-1,.,TRBV6-1,TGTGCCAGCCAACTACTCCGGACAGCGAACACTGAAGCTTTCTTT,CASQLLRTANTEAFF
.,TRBJ2-1,TRBD1,TRBV25-1,TGTGCCAGCAGTGAATATAAAGTCACAGGGGGTTACAATGAGCAGTTCTTC,CASSEYKVTGGYNEQFF
.,TRBJ2-3,.,TRBV7-3,TGTGCCAGCAGCTTAAGTCGGTCCGGTTCGAGCACAGATACGCAGTATTTT,CASSLSRSGSSTDTQYF
.,TRBJ1-1,.,TRBV6-5,TGTGCCAGCAGTTACGAGCGGGCAGAAAAAGCTGAAGCTTTCTTT,CASSYERAEKAEAFF
.,TRBJ2-3,TRBD2,TRBV25-1,TGTGCCACCTCAGTGGGGGAGGGCGCAGATACGCAGTATTTT,CATSVGEGADTQYF
.,TRBJ2-1,TRBD1,TRBV5-4,TGTGCCAGCAGCGTGGACAGGGGGTTGTACAATGAGCAGTTCTTC,CASSVDRGLYNEQFF
.,TRBJ1-4,.,TRBV5-5,TGTGCCAGCAGCTTGGTGAGGGCGGAAGAAAAACTGTTTTTT,CASSLVRAEEKLFF
.,TRBJ1-2,.,TRBV7-9,TGTGCCAGCAGCTTAAACAGGGACTATGGCTACACCTTC,CASSLNRDYGYTF
few,TRBJ1-1,.,TRBV28,TGTGCCAGCAGTTTGGTCAGGGGCTTGAACACTGAAGCTTTCTTT,CASSLVRGLNTEAFF
.,TRBJ2-1,.,TRBV15,TGTGCCACCAGCAGAGATCTAAGTGATGAGCAGTTCTTC,CATSRDLSDEQFF
.,TRBJ2-7,TRBD1,TRBV29-1,TGCAGCGTTGGGAGGACAGGGGGATTTGGATTTGGGTCCTACGAGCAGTACTTC,CSVGRTGGFGFGSYEQYF
.,TRBJ1-2,.,TRBV7-2,TGTGCCAGCAGCTTAGGACCAGGGGAATCGGATGGCTACACCTTC,CASSLGPGESDGYTF
.,TRBJ2-3,TRBD2,TRBV19,TGTGCCAGTAGTACGACTAGCGGGGGAGGAGCAGATACGCAGTATTTT,CASSTTSGGGADTQYF
.,TRBJ2-5,.,TRBV7-6,TGTGCCAGCAGCTTAGGTTTCATAGGGGCCCAGTACTTC,CASSLGFIGAQYF
few,TRBJ1-4,.,TRBV4-3,TGCGCCAGCAGCCAAGAGGCGGAGGATGAAAAACTGTTTTTT,CASSQEAEDEKLFF
.,TRBJ2-1,TRBD2,TRBV11-2,TGTGCCAGCAGCTTAGACCCGGGACTAGCGGGCCCCAGCTCCTACAATGAGCAGTTCTTC,CASSLDPGLAGPSSYNEQFF
.,TRBJ2-6,TRBD1,TRBV7-3,TGTGCCAGCAGCCCAAAGACAGGGGTGGGCTCTGGGGCCAACGTCCTGACTTTC,CASSPKTGVGSGANVLTF
.,TRBJ2-3,.,TRBV2,TGTGCCAGCAGGGCCGGGGTAGAGGCAGATACGCAGTATTTT,CASRAGVEADTQYF
.,TRBJ1-2,TRBD1,TRBV19,TGTGCCAGTAGTATCCCCGGGACAGGGGGCGTTGGCTACACCTTC,CASSIPGTGGVGYTF
.,TRBJ2-7,.,TRBV7-2,TGTGCCAGCAGCCCCCGGGGGTACGAGCAGTACTTC,CASSPRGYEQYF
medium-sized,TRBJ1-4,.,TRBV6-5,TGTGCCAGCAGTATGACAGCCTCAACTAATGAAAAACTGTTTTTT,CASSMTASTNEKLFF
.,TRBJ2-7,TRBD2,TRBV7-3,TGTGCCAGCAGCTTAAGTCTAGCGGGAGCACAGGAGCAGTACTTC,CASSLSLAGAQEQYF
.,TRBJ1-5,.,TRBV29-1,TGCAGCGTTGCTGAACAGGGAAGCGTAGGTCAGCCCCAGCATTTT,CSVAEQGSVGQPQHF
.,TRBJ1-4,TRBD1,TRBV6-5,TGTGCCAGCAGTCACTCCTCCGGGACAGAAGAAAAACTGTTTTTT,CASSHSSGTEEKLFF
few,TRBJ2-1,TRBD2,TRBV19,TGTGCCAGTAGTAGAAGCTCAGGCGGGGGTGGGCAGTTCTTC,CASSRSSGGGGQFF
.,TRBJ2-5,TRBD1,TRBV5-5,TGTGCCAGCAGCTTCTTCGACAGGGGGCTTTTGGAGACCCAGTACTTC,CASSFFDRGLLETQYF
.,TRBJ1-2,TRBD1,TRBV6-4,TGTGCCAGCAGTGACGGGACAGGGAGTGGCTACACCTTC,CASSDGTGSGYTF
.,TRBJ1-1,.,TRBV6-5,TGTGCCAGCAGGGGAGGTCCTGAAGCTTTCTTT,CASRGGPEAFF
.,TRBJ1-2,.,TRBV27,TGTGCCAGCAGTGCACTACAGGGTCGCCTTGACTATGGCTACACCTTC,CASSALQGRLDYGYTF
.,TRBJ1-1,.,TRBV28,TGTGCCAGCAGTACGTTTGCAGGGAACACTGAAGCTTTCTTT,CASSTFAGNTEAFF
.,TRBJ1-5,TRBD1,TRBV5-1,TGCGCCAGCAGCCCAGGGACAGGCACTGATCAGCCCCAGCATTTT,CASSPGTGTDQPQHF
.,TRBJ1-1,.,TRBV6-1,TGTGCCAGCAGTTTTGGACATTTGAACACTGAAGCTTTCTTT,CASSFGHLNTEAFF
.,TRBJ2-1,TRBD2,TRBV9,TGTGCCAGCAGCTCAGAGGCTAGCGGGACGGTTGAGCAGTTCTTC,CASSSEASGTVEQFF
once,TRBJ1-1,.,TRBV6-5,TGTGCCAGCAGGGTGAGTGTGAACACTGAAGCTTTCTTT,CASRVSVNTEAFF
.,TRBJ1-1,.,TRBV11-2,TGTGCCAGCAGCTTCTTCACTGAAGCTTTCTTT,CASSFFTEAFF
.,TRBJ2-7,.,TRBV5-1,TGCGCCAGCAGCGCAGGAGGGAGCTCCTACGAGCAGTACTTC,CASSAGGSSYEQYF
.,TRBJ2-1,TRBD2,TRBV4-2,TGTGCCAGTGCCCCGGGACTATTCCCCAATGAGCAGTTCTTC,CASAPGLFPNEQFF
.,TRBJ2-1,TRBD2,TRBV28,TGTGCCAGCAGAGAAAGGACTAGCGGGAGTAATGAGCAGTTCTTC,CASRERTSGSNEQFF
.,TRBJ1-2,TRBD1,TRBV7-6,TGTGCCAGCAGCCCCTACGACGGGACAGGGGCCTTTCACTATGGCTACACCTTC,CASSPYDGTGAFHYGYTF
.,TRBJ2-7,.,TRBV5-1,TGCGCCAGCAGCTTGGGCAGTTACTACTCCTACGAGCAGTACTTC,CASSLGSYYSYEQYF
.,TRBJ2-1,TRBD1,TRBV9,TGTGCCAGCAGCGTGAACCCCGGGACAGTGTACAATGAGCAGTTCTTC,CASSVNPGTVYNEQFF
.,TRBJ2-5,TRBD2,TRBV7-9,TGTGCCAGCAGCTTGAGTGGACTAGCGGGAGGGTCCCGGCGGGAGACCCAGTACTTC,CASSLSGLAGGSRRETQYF
.,TRBJ1-4,TRBD1,TRBV4-1,TGCGCCAGCAGCCAATTCTGGGACAGGGCAACTGAAAAACTGTTTTTT,CASSQFWDRATEKLFF
.,TRBJ2-7,TRBD2,TRBV14,TGTGCCAGCAGGCCCCGGACTAGCGGGACCTACGAGCAGTACTTC,CASRPRTSGTYEQYF
.,TRBJ2-7,TRBD2,TRBV6-5,TGTGCCAGTTCGACTAGCGGGAGGCCGGGTGACGAGCAGTACTTC,CASSTSGRPGDEQYF